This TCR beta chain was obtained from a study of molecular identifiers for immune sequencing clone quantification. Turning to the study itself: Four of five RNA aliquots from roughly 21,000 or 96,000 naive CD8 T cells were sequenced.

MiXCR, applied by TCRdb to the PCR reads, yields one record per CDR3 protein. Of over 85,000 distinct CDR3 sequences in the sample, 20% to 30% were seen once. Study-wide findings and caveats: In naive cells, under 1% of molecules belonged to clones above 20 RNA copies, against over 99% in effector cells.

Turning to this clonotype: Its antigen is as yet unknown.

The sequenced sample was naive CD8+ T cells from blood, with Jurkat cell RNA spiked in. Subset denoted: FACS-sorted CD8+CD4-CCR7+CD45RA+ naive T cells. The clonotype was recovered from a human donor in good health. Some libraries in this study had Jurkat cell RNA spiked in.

CDR3 sequence (DNA): TGTGCCAGCAGCGTAGAGGAGAGGGGGCCGGAGACCCAGTACTTC. The encoded protein is CASSVEERGPETQYF. The rearrangement uses TRBV9 and TRBJ2-5; 7 bases align to TRBD1. Germline assignment: CDR1 SGDLS and CDR2 YYNGEE. The V and J ends lost 0 bases and 5 bases, in that order; junction bases with no gene match: 7. The CDR3 is 15 amino acids.